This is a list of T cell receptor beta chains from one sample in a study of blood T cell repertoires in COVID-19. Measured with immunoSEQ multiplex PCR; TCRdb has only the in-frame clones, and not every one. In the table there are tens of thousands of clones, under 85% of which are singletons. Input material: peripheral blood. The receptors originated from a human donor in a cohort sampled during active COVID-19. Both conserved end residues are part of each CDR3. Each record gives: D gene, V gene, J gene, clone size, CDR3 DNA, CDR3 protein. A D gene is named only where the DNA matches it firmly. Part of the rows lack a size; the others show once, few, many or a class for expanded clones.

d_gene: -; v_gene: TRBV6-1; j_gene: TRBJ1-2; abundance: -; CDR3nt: TGTGCCAGCAGTGAAGCGCGGGGGGGAACGGGCTACACCTTC; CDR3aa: CASSEARGGTGYTF
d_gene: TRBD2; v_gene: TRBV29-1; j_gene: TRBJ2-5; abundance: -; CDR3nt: TGCAGCGTGGAGCTTAGCGGGGGGGCGTTTCTGTATGGAGAGACCCAGTACTTC; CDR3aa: CSVELSGGAFLYGETQYF
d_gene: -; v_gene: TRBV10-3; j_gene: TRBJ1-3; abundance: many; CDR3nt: TGTGCCATCGGCTACGGGGATTATGCTGGAAACACCATATATTTT; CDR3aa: CAIGYGDYAGNTIYF
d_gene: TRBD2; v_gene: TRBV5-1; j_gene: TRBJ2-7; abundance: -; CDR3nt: TGCGCCAGCAGCTCGCGGGGTAGCGGGAGTTACGAGCAGTACTTC; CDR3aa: CASSSRGSGSYEQYF
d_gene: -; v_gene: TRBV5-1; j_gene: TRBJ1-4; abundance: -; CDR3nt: TGCGCCAGCAGCTTGGCTCGGGGACATCCAACTAATGAAAAACTGTTTTTT; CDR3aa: CASSLARGHPTNEKLFF
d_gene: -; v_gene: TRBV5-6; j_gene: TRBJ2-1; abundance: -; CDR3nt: TGTGCCAGCAGCTTGGCGGCGGAGGCATCCTACAATGAGCAGTTCTTC; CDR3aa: CASSLAAEASYNEQFF
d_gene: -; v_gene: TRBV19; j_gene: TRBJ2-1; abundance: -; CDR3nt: TGTGCCAGTAGTATTCGGACATTAAGCTCCTACAATGAGCAGTTCTTC; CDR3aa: CASSIRTLSSYNEQFF
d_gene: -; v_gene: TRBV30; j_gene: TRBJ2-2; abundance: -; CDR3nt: TGTGCCTGGAGGGTTAGCGGAGTCAACACCGGGGAGCTGTTTTTT; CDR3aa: CAWRVSGVNTGELFF
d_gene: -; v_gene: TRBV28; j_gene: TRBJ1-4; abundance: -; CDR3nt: TGTGCCAGCGGACGAGGAGGAATAAATGAAAAACTGTTTTTT; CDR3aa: CASGRGGINEKLFF
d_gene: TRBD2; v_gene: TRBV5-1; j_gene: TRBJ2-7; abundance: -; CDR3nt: TGCGCCAGCAGCTTGGTGGGCACGGGACTAGCGGGAGAACGGTACTTC; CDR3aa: CASSLVGTGLAGERYF
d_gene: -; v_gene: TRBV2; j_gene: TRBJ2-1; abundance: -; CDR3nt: TGTGCCAGCAGTACACAATGGACAGGGGGCGAACTAGCGGGAAGGGAACGCGCCCGCGAGCAGTTCTTC; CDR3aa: CASSTQWTGGELAGRERAREQFF
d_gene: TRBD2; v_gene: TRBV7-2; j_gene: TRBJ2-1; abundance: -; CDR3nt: TGTGCCAGCAGACCAACCGGGACTAGTATCTACAATGAGCAGTTCTTC; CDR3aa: CASRPTGTSIYNEQFF
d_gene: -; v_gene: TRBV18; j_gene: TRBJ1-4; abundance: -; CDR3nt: TGTGCCAGCTCACGGAGCTATAATGAAAAACTGTTTTTT; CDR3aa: CASSRSYNEKLFF
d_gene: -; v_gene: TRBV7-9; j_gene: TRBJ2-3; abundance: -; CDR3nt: TGTGCCAGCAGCTTAGAGGGGAGCACAGATACGCAGTATTTT; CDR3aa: CASSLEGSTDTQYF
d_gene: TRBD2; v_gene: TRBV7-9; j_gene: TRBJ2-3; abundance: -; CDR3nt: TGTGCCAGCAGTGCATCAGCGGGGGGCACAGATACGCAGTATTTT; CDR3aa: CASSASAGGTDTQYF
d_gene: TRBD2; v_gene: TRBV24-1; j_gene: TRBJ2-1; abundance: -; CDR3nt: TGTGCCACCAGTGACGGCGGGGGATTGTCGAATGAGCAGTTCTTC; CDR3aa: CATSDGGGLSNEQFF
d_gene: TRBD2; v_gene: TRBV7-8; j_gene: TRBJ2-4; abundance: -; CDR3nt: TGTGCCAGCAGCGCCTCGCGACGACTAGCGGGGGGGCCCTTCAAAAACATTCAGTACTTC; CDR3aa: CASSASRRLAGGPFKNIQYF
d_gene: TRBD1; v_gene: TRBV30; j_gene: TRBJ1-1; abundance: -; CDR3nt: TGTGCCTGGAGGCAGGACAGGGGGGATACTGAAGCTTTCTTT; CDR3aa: CAWRQDRGDTEAFF
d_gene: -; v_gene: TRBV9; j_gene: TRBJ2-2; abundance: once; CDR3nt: TGTGCCAGCAGCGTAGACCCCAGCACCGGGGAGCTGTTTTTT; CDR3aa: CASSVDPSTGELFF
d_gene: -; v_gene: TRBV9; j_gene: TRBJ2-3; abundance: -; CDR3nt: TGTGCCAGCAGCGTATATAGCGCCGGAGATACGCAGTATTTT; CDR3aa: CASSVYSAGDTQYF
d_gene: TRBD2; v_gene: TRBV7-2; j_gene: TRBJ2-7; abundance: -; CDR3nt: TGTGCCAGCAGCTCTTATAGCGGGAGGGGGTACGAGCAGTACTTC; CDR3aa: CASSSYSGRGYEQYF
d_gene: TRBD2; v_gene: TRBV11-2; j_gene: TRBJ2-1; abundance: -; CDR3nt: TGTGCCAGCAGCTTTAGCGGGAGGGGTTCCTACAATGAGCAGTTCTTC; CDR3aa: CASSFSGRGSYNEQFF
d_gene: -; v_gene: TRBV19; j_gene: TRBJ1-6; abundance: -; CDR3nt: TGTGCCAGTAGTATAGGAGGGTTTGATAATTCACCCCTCCACTTT; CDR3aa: CASSIGGFDNSPLHF
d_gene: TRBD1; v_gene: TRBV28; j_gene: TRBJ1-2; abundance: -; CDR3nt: TGTGCCAGCAGTTCGACAGGGGGCTATGGCTACACCTTC; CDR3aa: CASSSTGGYGYTF
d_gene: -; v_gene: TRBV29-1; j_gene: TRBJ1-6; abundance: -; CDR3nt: TGCAGCGTTAAAGCTTCTTATAATTCACCCCTCCACTTT; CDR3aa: CSVKASYNSPLHF
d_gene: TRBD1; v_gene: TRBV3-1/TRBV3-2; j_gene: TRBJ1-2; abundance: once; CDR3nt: TGTGCCAGCAGCGGGGACAGGTGGATCGCGGGCTACACCTTC; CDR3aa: CASSGDRWIAGYTF
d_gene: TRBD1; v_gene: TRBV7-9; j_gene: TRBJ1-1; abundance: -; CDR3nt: TGTGCCAGCAGCCCAGGGACAGCGGTAGACACTGAAGCTTTCTTT; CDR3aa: CASSPGTAVDTEAFF
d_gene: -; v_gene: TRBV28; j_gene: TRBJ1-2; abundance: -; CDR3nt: TGTGCCAGTTGGACGCAGGGTGGCTACACCTTC; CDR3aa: CASWTQGGYTF
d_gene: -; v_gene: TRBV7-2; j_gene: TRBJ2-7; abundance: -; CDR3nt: TGTGCCAGCAGCGCCGAGCTAGGGGGCGAGCAGTACTTC; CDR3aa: CASSAELGGEQYF
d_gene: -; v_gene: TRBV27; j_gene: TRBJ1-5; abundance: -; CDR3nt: TGTGCCAGCAGTTTTACTGCCTATCAGCCCCAGCATTTT; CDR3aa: CASSFTAYQPQHF
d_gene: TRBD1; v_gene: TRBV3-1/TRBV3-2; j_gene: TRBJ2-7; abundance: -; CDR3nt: TGTGCCAGCAGCCTCCTTGGACAGGGTATGGGTCGGCAGTACTTC; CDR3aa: CASSLLGQGMGRQYF